This T cell receptor (beta chain) was obtained from a study of Graves' ophthalmopathy and Graves' hyperthyroidism (dated by TCRdb to 2016 to 2019). Regarding the research as a whole: Peripheral blood was collected at initial diagnosis, before any treatment. TCR beta repertoire signatures were used to distinguish Graves' ophthalmopathy from Graves' hyperthyroidism and to predict progression to ophthalmopathy. In total, around 130 blood samples were TCR-sequenced: roughly 45 ophthalmopathy, some 75 hyperthyroidism and some 17 hyperthyroidism-to-ophthalmopathy patients. To explore V-J signatures distinguishing ophthalmopathy from hyperthyroidism, a discovery set of more than 95 patients (roughly 45 ophthalmopathy, about 57 stable hyperthyroidism) was enrolled. An independent validation cohort was composed of approximately 18 hyperthyroidism patients and roughly 16 patients who later progressed from hyperthyroidism to ophthalmopathy. In about six hyperthyroidism patients, the T-cell repertoires found in thyroid tissue were compared with those found in blood. Following sampling, methimazole starting at 30 mg daily was administered to hyperthyroidism patients, and high-dose intravenous methylprednisolone was administered to ophthalmopathy patients. What the study reported, not specific to this receptor: Ophthalmopathy was separated from stable hyperthyroidism by the 13-signature model with roughly 90% sensitivity and just under 84% specificity in cross-validation and with 80%/75% in the test set. Among expanded thyroid clonotypes with frequency above 0.001, most also showed up in blood, which suggests that blood repertoires may reflect the thyroid immune response. In validation, the model predicted ophthalmopathy progression with about 71% sensitivity and about 77% specificity; 12 predicted patients were CT-confirmed with GO in a median of around 6.5 months. No statistical method was used to predetermine the sample size, and group allocation was not hidden from the investigators.

This clonotype has a count of ten or more. Its antigen target is currently unknown. Base-call qualities are not available, and no considerably larger clone is one nucleotide away. TCR beta CDR3 regions were amplified from RNA transcripts for repertoire sequencing. The first round was an RT-PCR using HTBI primers with the Qiagen OneStep RT-PCR kit, and this first round was followed by a second-round multiplex PCR, then size selection and purification. Libraries were sequenced on an Illumina HiSeq2000 using paired-end 100 bp reads. The source study handled its data this way. SOAPnuke was used for read processing, and reads with adapters, uncalled bases, a mean Phred below 15, or no exact constant-primer or identifier match were discarded. COPE v1.2.5 was used to merge high-quality paired reads. Each unique nucleotide sequence was defined as a clonotype, and clonotypes were aligned to IMGT TRB V, D and J references with MiTCR v1.1. Analysis was restricted to V-J combinations with a frequency above 0.0001, which covered about 99% of repertoires. A TCR clonal expansion and chaos score per V-J combination was defined as the ratio of F50 clonal expansion to chaos observed in the TCRdist matrix. Features were reduced by Welch's t-statistics and random forest to over 10 V-J combinations, which fed a naive Bayes classifier. Thyroid-blood repertoire similarity was quantified with the Morisita-Horn index. The raw public data were reprocessed by TCRdb itself: fastp quality trimming at Q25, MiXCR clonotype calling, in-frame beta chains only. Rows matching on CDR3 protein sequence are summarized as one entry with the most common DNA and genes. The V and J calls follow TCRdb's processing rather than the paper's. For this sample there are 300,000 to 450,000 distinct CDR3 sequences; 15% to 20% appear just once. 2% to 3% of the sample is held by the ten biggest clonotypes.

V is cut by 5 bases and J by 1 base, and the space between the germline ends is 21 bases. From a lookup of the germline V gene, CDR1 and CDR2 are SGHAT and FQNNGV. The CDR3, cysteine through phenylalanine, is 18 amino acids long. Of all the DNA, just the CDR3 is kept, 54 bases in frame from base 1. Hyperthyroidism was defined as stable when no progression to ophthalmopathy occurred within 18 months of follow-up. Patients with hyperthyroidism were aged 18 to 65 years, had been newly diagnosed, and had a disease duration of less than 2 months. Patients with other autoimmune diseases, uncontrolled infections, pregnancy or lactation were excluded from the study. Clinical symptoms, serum thyroxine, TRAb, thyroid ultrasound and orbital computed tomography were used for diagnosis. PBMCs were isolated from 8 to 10 ml of fresh peripheral blood by Ficoll-Paque density gradient centrifugation. Trizol reagent was used to extract the total RNA, and its quality was then checked on an Agilent 2100 Bioanalyzer.

The chain links TRBV11-2 with TRBJ2-4; the D gene remains uncertain. The clonotype was recovered from an adult woman with stable Graves' hyperthyroidism. Sequencing was performed on peripheral blood. The base sequence is TGTGCCAGCAGCCCAATATCCATGACCACCAGGGCCAAAAACATTCAGTACTTC. Its protein is CASSPISMTTRAKNIQYF.